A single sample is the source of the 3 T cell receptor beta chains below, sequenced in a study of T cell changes during pregnancy in multiple sclerosis. TCRdb's table, derived via immunoSEQ multiplex PCR, lists solely in-frame clones and lacks some. The sample lists about 48,000 clones, approximately 92% occurring once. Specimen: CD4+ T cells from peripheral blood mononuclear cells, collected in the second trimester of pregnancy. Receptors were obtained from a female donor in good health, enrolled as a control in a pregnancy study.

The genes are TRBV5-1 and TRBJ1-5; D might be TRBD1 (6 bases). Germline V gene sequence: CDR1 SGHRS, CDR2 YFSETQ. Deletions cut 4 bases from V and 0 bases from J, with 14 bases between. The CDR3 consists of 16 residues. Written as DNA, the CDR3 is TGCGCCAGCAGCCTCAATGGACAGAATAGCAATCAGCCCCAGCATTTT. Its protein product is CASSLNGQNSNQPQHF.

This clone was seen once. V usage is TRBV5-5 and J usage is TRBJ2-7; tentative D call: TRBD1 (5 bases). The germline gives CDR1 SGHKS, CDR2 YYEKEE (reference sequence). The CDR3 runs to 15 residues. V lost 2 bases and J lost 0, with 12 bases in between. CDR3: CASSFAVGLSYEQYF. DNA for the CDR3: TGTGCCAGCAGCTTCGCAGTGGGGCTCTCCTACGAGCAGTACTTC.

The chain recombines TRBV10-3 with TRBJ2-7, with 10 bases matching TRBD1. In germline, CDR1 is ENHRY, CDR2 SYGVKD. The CDR3 has 15 residues. V gave up 4 bases and J gave up 3 bases; unmatched junction bases: 6. The CDR3 coding sequence is TGTGCCATCAGTGCCCCGGGACAGGGGATCTACGAGCAGTACTTC. Translation: CAISAPGQGIYEQYF.